These T cell receptor beta chains were read from a single sample in a study of CD8+ T cells in alopecia areata. Profiled with immunoSEQ multiplex PCR; TCRdb holds only in-frame clones, not every one. The data hold some 240,000 clones, with more than 45% observed a single time. The sequenced sample was CD4+ T cells sorted from blood, obtained at week 0. Source of these receptors: a human donor with alopecia areata. The CDR3 runs from the conserved cysteine through the conserved F or W. The D gene is left open where the match is weak. Only some rows state a clone size, as once, few, many or a class for expanded clones.

size,J,V,D,CDR3,DNA
-,TRBJ2-1,TRBV6-5,TRBD1,CASSYSTGTEQFF,TGTGCCAGCAGTTACTCGACAGGGACTGAGCAGTTCTTC
-,TRBJ2-1,TRBV29-1,-,CSVSHRLAQGAYNEQFF,TGCAGCGTTTCTCATCGGCTTGCTCAGGGTGCGTACAATGAGCAGTTCTTC
-,TRBJ2-2,TRBV2,-,CASRASETGELFF,TGTGCCAGCAGGGCTAGCGAGACCGGGGAGCTGTTTTTT
-,TRBJ2-1,TRBV4-1,-,CASSSWDSSYNEQFF,TGCGCCAGCAGCTCTTGGGACTCCTCCTACAATGAGCAGTTCTTC
few,TRBJ2-1,TRBV29-1,-,CSGRRGRANEQFF,TGCAGCGGCAGGCGGGGCAGGGCCAATGAGCAGTTCTTC
-,TRBJ1-2,TRBV5-1,-,CASSLTRQGYTF,TGCGCCAGCAGCTTGACACGTCAGGGCTACACCTTC
few,TRBJ2-2,TRBV30,-,CAWTPVGGNTGELFF,TGTGCCTGGACCCCTGTGGGGGGGAACACCGGGGAGCTGTTTTTT
few,TRBJ2-7,TRBV29-1,-,CSVTEDSYEQYF,TGCAGCGTGACTGAAGACAGCTACGAGCAGTACTTC
few,TRBJ1-2,TRBV9,-,CASSVDQANYGYTF,TGTGCCAGCAGCGTAGACCAGGCTAACTATGGCTACACCTTC
-,TRBJ2-1,TRBV4-2,-,CASSLQLSGTGYNEQFF,TGTGCCAGCAGCCTGCAACTATCCGGGACTGGGTACAATGAGCAGTTCTTC
few,TRBJ1-5,TRBV29-1,-,CSVGVREDQPQHF,TGCAGCGTTGGGGTCAGGGAGGATCAGCCCCAGCATTTT
few,TRBJ1-1,TRBV29-1,-,CSVAHRDGTEAFF,TGCAGCGTTGCCCACAGGGATGGGACTGAAGCTTTCTTT
-,TRBJ1-5,TRBV30,-,CAWSYSAWGNQPQHF,TGTGCCTGGAGTTATTCGGCTTGGGGCAATCAGCCCCAGCATTTT
-,TRBJ2-1,TRBV6-5,-,CASSYESASYNEQFF,TGTGCCAGCAGTTACGAGTCGGCGTCCTACAATGAGCAGTTCTTC
few,TRBJ2-5,TRBV4-1,-,CASSQVGGTQYF,TGCGCCAGCAGCCAAGTCGGAGGGACCCAGTACTTC
-,TRBJ1-1,TRBV6-5,-,CASSPNRDEAFF,TGTGCCAGCAGCCCCAACAGGGATGAAGCTTTCTTT
few,TRBJ1-1,TRBV7-3,-,CASSLSGFNTEAFF,TGTGCCAGCAGCTTATCAGGGTTTAACACTGAAGCTTTCTTT
few,TRBJ2-5,TRBV29-1,-,CSAYGGEETQYF,TGCAGCGCCTACGGGGGTGAGGAGACCCAGTACTTC
-,TRBJ1-1,TRBV30,-,CAQGQLNTEAFF,TGTGCCCAGGGACAACTCAACACTGAAGCTTTCTTT
few,TRBJ1-4,TRBV7-6,-,CASSLAHSFNEKLFF,TGTGCCAGCAGCTTAGCACACAGCTTTAATGAAAAACTGTTTTTT
-,TRBJ1-2,TRBV6-5,-,CASSYSRGPYGYTF,TGTGCCAGCAGTTACTCCCGGGGGCCCTATGGCTACACCTTC
few,TRBJ1-1,TRBV29-1,-,CSVESWNTEAFF,TGCAGCGTTGAAAGTTGGAACACTGAAGCTTTCTTT
-,TRBJ1-5,TRBV4-1,-,CASSDRYSNQPQHF,TGCGCCAGCAGCGATAGGTATAGCAATCAGCCCCAGCATTTT
-,TRBJ2-7,TRBV5-1,-,CASRRDPVTYEQYF,TGCGCCAGCAGGAGGGACCCTGTCACCTACGAGCAGTACTTC
-,TRBJ2-7,TRBV20-1,-,CSAPERAQYF,TGCAGTGCCCCCGAGAGGGCACAGTACTTC
few,TRBJ2-5,TRBV11-1,TRBD2,CASSKLAGRQETQYF,TGTGCCAGCAGCAAACTAGCGGGAAGACAAGAGACCCAGTACTTC
-,TRBJ1-2,TRBV29-1,-,CSAQGLAGKIGYTF,TGCAGCGCTCAAGGGCTTGCAGGGAAGATAGGCTACACCTTC
-,TRBJ2-3,TRBV5-1,-,CASSSGTFGDTQYF,TGCGCCAGCAGCTCTGGCACATTCGGCGATACGCAGTATTTT
few,TRBJ2-2,TRBV7-9,-,CASSLGGLNTGELFF,TGTGCCAGCAGCTTAGGTGGTCTGAACACCGGGGAGCTGTTTTTT
-,TRBJ2-2,TRBV5-4,TRBD1,CASSLGTGANTGELFF,TGTGCCAGCAGCTTGGGGACAGGGGCCAACACCGGGGAGCTGTTTTTT
-,TRBJ1-4,TRBV30,-,CAWSVKSNNEKLFF,TGTGCCTGGAGTGTCAAGAGTAATAATGAAAAACTGTTTTTT
few,TRBJ2-3,TRBV10-2,TRBD2,CASRKERGEADTQYF,TGCGCCAGCAGAAAGGAGCGGGGGGAGGCAGATACGCAGTATTTT
once,TRBJ2-5,TRBV9,TRBD2,CASSSGSRQETQYF,TGTGCCAGCAGTAGCGGGAGCCGACAAGAGACCCAGTACTTC
many,TRBJ1-2,TRBV7-2,-,CASSFYGDGYTF,TGTGCCAGCAGCTTTTACGGGGATGGCTACACCTTC
few,TRBJ2-3,TRBV18,-,CASSPSAGYTDTQYF,TGTGCCAGCTCACCATCGGCGGGGTACACAGATACGCAGTATTTT
once,TRBJ2-3,TRBV29-1,TRBD2,CSAAYRGGATDTQYF,TGCAGCGCCGCATATCGGGGGGGTGCCACAGATACGCAGTATTTT
-,TRBJ1-1,TRBV18,-,CASSPPGQMNTEAFF,TGTGCCAGCTCACCTCCCGGACAAATGAACACTGAAGCTTTCTTT
-,TRBJ1-1,TRBV30,TRBD1,CAWNSGQGNTEAFF,TGTGCCTGGAATTCGGGACAGGGGAACACTGAAGCTTTCTTT
-,TRBJ2-7,TRBV19,-,CASSKGSSYEQYF,TGTGCCAGTAGTAAAGGCAGCTCCTACGAGCAGTACTTC
-,TRBJ1-2,TRBV6-6,TRBD1,CASSGRQGKDYGYTF,TGTGCCAGCAGTGGCCGACAGGGAAAGGACTATGGCTACACCTTC
few,TRBJ2-7,TRBV5-1,TRBD2,CASSVGWTSGSYEQYF,TGCGCCAGCAGCGTCGGATGGACTAGCGGTTCCTACGAGCAGTACTTC
few,TRBJ2-3,TRBV5-6,-,CASSLGPGADTQYF,TGTGCCAGCAGCTTGGGACCGGGAGCAGATACGCAGTATTTT
-,TRBJ1-2,TRBV5-1,TRBD1,CASSSSGQGNYGYTF,TGCGCCAGCAGCTCGTCGGGACAGGGGAATTATGGCTACACCTTC
few,TRBJ2-2,TRBV5-1,-,CASMWAGSDANTGELFF,TGCGCCAGCATGTGGGCGGGATCGGACGCGAACACCGGGGAGCTGTTTTTT
few,TRBJ2-7,TRBV2,-,CASSYSYEQYF,TGTGCCAGCAGCTACTCCTACGAGCAGTACTTC
few,TRBJ1-2,TRBV6-5,-,CASSSITVGYGYTF,TGTGCCAGCAGCTCCATAACGGTTGGCTATGGCTACACCTTC
-,TRBJ2-3,TRBV10-3,TRBD2,CAIRTSPLAGGGDTQYF,TGTGCCATCCGAACCTCACCACTAGCGGGAGGTGGTGATACGCAGTATTTT
few,TRBJ1-1,TRBV29-1,-,CSVVRVGAVGTNTEAFF,TGCAGCGTTGTGCGTGTAGGGGCTGTTGGGACGAACACTGAAGCTTTCTTT
once,TRBJ2-7,TRBV29-1,TRBD2,CSVEYPSGGHEQYF,TGCAGCGTTGAGTATCCTAGCGGGGGCCACGAGCAGTACTTC
few,TRBJ1-5,TRBV7-8,TRBD1,CASSLRDREISNQPQHF,TGTGCCAGCAGCTTACGGGACAGGGAAATTAGCAATCAGCCCCAGCATTTT
-,TRBJ1-2,TRBV30,-,CACTWGDGTYGYTF,TGTGCCTGTACCTGGGGGGACGGGACCTATGGCTACACCTTC
-,TRBJ2-3,TRBV5-6,-,CASSLVDTDTQYF,TGTGCCAGCAGCTTGGTTGACACAGATACGCAGTATTTT
-,TRBJ1-1,TRBV10-3,-,CAISYKKGGTEAFF,TGTGCCATCAGCTACAAGAAGGGAGGCACTGAAGCTTTCTTT
-,TRBJ2-2,TRBV11-2,-,CASSVSSVGELFF,TGTGCCAGCAGCGTATCTAGCGTCGGGGAGCTGTTTTTT
few,TRBJ2-5,TRBV7-6,-,CASSLLVLETQYF,TGTGCCAGCAGCTTATTGGTTCTAGAGACCCAGTACTTC